This TCR beta chain was sequenced in a study of CD8 T cells in ankylosing spondylitis. This clonotype turned up a few times. As yet, its antigen is unknown. The CDR3 length is 12 residues. Deletions cut 0 bases from V and 2 bases from J, with 5 bases between. Germline lookup yields CDR1 GTSNPN and CDR2 SVGIG (reference sequence). Study conclusions and caveats: Made up of under 10 highly homologous variants, a TCR beta motif appeared characteristic of ankylosing spondylitis blood.

MiXCR was run by TCRdb on the 5' RACE reads, yielding one entry per CDR3 protein. This table has roughly 190,000 distinct CDR3 sequences, 13% appearing once. The gene calls are TRBV30 and TRBJ2-7; no reliable D call. Material for sequencing was blood, either unsorted or a sorted T cell fraction (not recorded which). The sequence was collected from a male donor with ankylosing spondylitis or in good health (not recorded which). CDR3 amino acids: CAWSVNPYEQYF. Written as DNA, the CDR3 is TGTGCCTGGAGTGTGAATCCCTACGAGCAGTACTTC.